These 20 T cell receptor beta chains share one sample of origin, sequenced in a study of blood T cells in healthy people across ages. Then a second PCR, running about 6 to 12 cycles, was carried out with a sample-barcoded 5' primer and a J-beta primer mix. Each CDR3 protein is one row after TCRdb ran MiXCR on the 5' RACE reads. The data show approximately 600,000 distinct CDR3 sequences, under 70% seen once. The sample was blood. The receptors here all came from a man aged 55 to 70 in good health.

Here the CDR3 reads CASTMDRSSYEQYF. In DNA form, the CDR3 reads TGTGCCAGCACCATGGACAGGAGCTCCTACGAGCAGTACTTC. The chain employs TRBV2 and TRBJ2-7, with 7 bases matching TRBD1. The length of the CDR3 is 14 residues. Trimming removed 7 bases from V and 0 bases from J; junction bases left unmatched: 6. Germline V gene lookup returns CDR1 SNHLY and CDR2 FYNNEI.

Details on this clonotype: One junction end does not reproduce the germline sequence, and a read error may be involved. The genes are TRBV11-2 and TRBJ2-7, with 11 bases that match TRBD1. Germline lookup yields CDR1 SGHAT and CDR2 FQNNGV. This CDR3 is 18 amino acids long. The CDR3 nucleotides are TGTACCAGCAGCTCCGGACAGGGGGCAACTCCGTTCGCCTACGAGCAGTACTTC. It translates to CTSSSGQGATPFAYEQYF.

A few counts support this clonotype. V is TRBV7-8 and J is TRBJ2-5, with D possibly being TRBD2 (6 bases). The ends were cut back, 2 bases at V and 4 bases at J, with 17 bases in the middle. The germline gives CDR1 SGHVS, CDR2 FQNEAQ. The CDR3 contains 16 residues. DNA for the CDR3: TGTGCCAGCAGCTTAAGGGCCAGCAGGAGGGCAGAGACCCAGTACTTC. This translates into CASSLRASRRAETQYF.

The chain recombines TRBV10-3 with TRBJ2-1; 7 bases match TRBD2. V shed 4 bases and J 8 bases; nucleotides not matched to a gene: 8. The CDR3 loop spans 14 amino acids. The germline gives CDR1 ENHRY, CDR2 SYGVKD. As DNA, the CDR3 is TGTGCCATCAGTGCGGGCGGGAGTAGCGATGAGCAGTTCTTC. Translated, it gives CAISAGGSSDEQFF.

This clonotype showed up just a few times. The chain uses TRBV7-2 and TRBJ2-5, with 16 nucleotides matching TRBD2. The CDR3 totals 16 residues. The V segment lost 3 bases and the J segment 5 bases; nucleotides outside the gene matches: 3. Germline assignment: CDR1 SGHTA and CDR2 FQGNSA. In nucleotides, the CDR3 is TGTGCCAGCAGCTTGGGACTAGCGGGGGGGCTTGAGACCCAGTACTTC. It specifies CASSLGLAGGLETQYF.

J is TRBJ2-3 and V is TRBV27, with 9 bases fitting TRBD1. The CDR3 runs to 16 residues. J gave up 6 bases and V 5 bases, and 12 bases lay outside the gene matches. In germline, CDR1 is MNHEY, CDR2 SMNVEV (reference sequence). As DNA, the CDR3 is TGTGCCAGCAGTCGGGATCCCGGGACAGGGCGGGATACGCAGTATTTT. Translated, it gives CASSRDPGTGRDTQYF.

This clonotype was found a few times. The rearrangement joins TRBV6-6 to TRBJ2-3; the D gene is possibly TRBD2 (6 bases). This CDR3 has 14 amino acids. The V end lost 3 bases, the J end lost 7 bases, and 14 bases lay between the germline ends. Germline V gene lookup returns CDR1 MNHNY and CDR2 SVGAGI (reference sequence). The CDR3 coding sequence is TGTGCCAGCAGTTATGGAGCGGGTGGTCATACGCAGTATTTT. Translating it yields CASSYGAGGHTQYF.

The chain combines TRBV24-1 with TRBJ2-4; D might be TRBD1 (5 bases). The DNA end is more similar to TRBJ2-5, so the J call may be wrong. The CDR3 totals 14 residues. CDR1 is KGHDR and CDR2 is SFDVKD in the germline V gene. CDR3 DNA sequence: TGTGCCACCAGTGATTTTACAGGATCGGAGACCCAGTACTTC. Translated: CATSDFTGSETQYF.

A single count supports this clonotype. V gene TRBV20-1 combines with J gene TRBJ2-7, with 10 bases aligning to TRBD1. CDR3 length: 14 residues. The germline CDR1 and CDR2 sequences are DFQATT and SNEGSKA (reference sequence). V trimming: 6 bases; J trimming: 3 bases; junction bases outside the gene matches: 8. CDR3 sequence reads: CSARPWTGGYEQYF. Written as DNA, the CDR3 is TGCAGTGCCAGGCCCTGGACAGGGGGCTACGAGCAGTACTTC.

J is TRBJ2-7 and V is TRBV4-2; 13 nucleotides line up with TRBD2. J lost 7 bases, V lost 2 bases, and 5 bases had no gene match. CDR1 and CDR2 from the germline V gene are LGHNA and YNFKEQ. This CDR3 has 15 amino acids. In DNA, the CDR3 is TGTGCCAGCAGCCAAACTAGCGGGGGGGACAATGAGCAGTACTTC. Translating gives CASSQTSGGDNEQYF.

The J gene is TRBJ2-1, the V gene TRBV27; 7 bases line up with TRBD1. V lost 5 bases and J lost 2; bases outside the gene matches: 9. The CDR3 runs to 16 residues. CDR1 is MNHEY, CDR2 SMNVEV, per germline (reference sequence). Here the CDR3 reads CASSPPHRGPYNEQFF. The CDR3 coding sequence is TGTGCCAGCAGTCCCCCACACAGGGGTCCCTACAATGAGCAGTTCTTC.

Only a few counts were recorded for this clonotype. Here the CDR3 reads CASSQDAGYNSPLHF. In DNA, the CDR3 is TGCGCCAGCAGCCAAGACGCAGGATATAATTCACCCCTCCACTTT. This chain uses TRBV4-1 with TRBJ1-6; no firm D call. CDR1 and CDR2 (germline): MGHRA, YSYEKL. V was pared by 0 bases and J by 4 bases, with 7 bases between. The CDR3 contains 15 residues.

In DNA form, the CDR3 reads TGTGCCAGCAGTGAACGGGGGACAGGGGATGACTATGGCTACACCTTC. Translating it yields CASSERGTGDDYGYTF. The chain is built from TRBV2 and TRBJ1-2, with TRBD1 matching 10 bases. The CDR3 length is 16 residues. Trimming cost V 2 bases and J 3 bases; bases outside gene matches: 6. Germline-derived CDR1 and CDR2 are SNHLY and FYNNEI. Looking up the rest from reference TRBV2 and TRBJ1-2 gives the full variable domain: EPEVTQTPSHQVTQMGQEVILRCVPISNHLYFYWYRQILGQKVEFLVSFYNNEISEKSEIFDDQFSVERPDGSNFTLKIRSTKLEDSAMYFCASSERGTGDDYGYTFGSGTRLTVV.

V is TRBV20-1 and J is TRBJ2-3; no definite D call. V was trimmed by 6 bases and J by 6 bases, leaving 10 bases between them. Germline CDR1 DFQATT, CDR2 SNEGSKA (reference sequence). This CDR3 region has 11 residues. The CDR3 here is CSALPRDTQYF. CDR3 bases: TGCAGTGCCTTGCCTAGGGATACGCAGTATTTT.

Only one count was recorded for this clonotype. CDR3 nucleotide sequence: TGTGCCAGCAGTGAAGCGCGGAGGTCAAGCACAGATACGCAGTATTTT. It encodes CASSEARRSSTDTQYF. V gene TRBV2 combines with J gene TRBJ2-3, with D tentatively TRBD2 (5 bases). Germline CDR1 is SNHLY and CDR2 is FYNNEI. The V end lost 0 bases, the J end lost 0 bases, and 10 bases lay between the germline ends. This CDR3 has 16 amino acids. The full variable domain, with the rest looked up from reference TRBV2 and TRBJ2-3, is EPEVTQTPSHQVTQMGQEVILRCVPISNHLYFYWYRQILGQKVEFLVSFYNNEISEKSEIFDDQFSVERPDGSNFTLKIRSTKLEDSAMYFCASSEARRSSTDTQYFGPGTRLTVL.

This chain connects TRBV20-1 to TRBJ2-7, with TRBD2 matching 10 bases. CDR1 and CDR2 (germline): DFQATT, SNEGSKA (reference sequence). The V gene end was trimmed by 2 bases and the J gene end by 3 bases; junction bases not matched to a gene: 4. The CDR3 extends over 14 amino acids. CDR3 region: CSARTSGVFYEQYF. CDR3 bases: TGCAGTGCTAGAACTAGCGGGGTCTTCTACGAGCAGTACTTC.

This clonotype was detected once. The chain combines TRBV25-1 with TRBJ2-3, with 8 positions matching TRBD2. CDR1 is MGHDK and CDR2 is SYGVNS in the germline V gene. The length of the CDR3 is 17 residues. V lost 3 bases, J lost 6 bases, and 14 bases stayed unmatched. The DNA of the CDR3 is TGTGCCAGCAGTGATTTCGGGGGGGCGCGGCTGCGCGATACGCAGTATTTT. Protein product: CASSDFGGARLRDTQYF.

CDR3 sequence (DNA): TGTGCCACCAGTGTCCCCGGGGGGGAAGAGACCCAGTACTTC. Its translation is CATSVPGGEETQYF. The rearrangement uses TRBV24-1 and TRBJ2-5; 8 nucleotides agree with TRBD2. The CDR3 is 14 amino acids. Germline CDR1 KGHDR, CDR2 SFDVKD. The ends lost 5 bases at V and 3 bases at J; junction bases unmatched: 4.

V is TRBV10-2 and J is TRBJ2-5, with D possibly TRBD2 on 5 matching bases. V was shortened by 0 bases and J by 5 bases, with 16 bases between the two germline ends. CDR3 length: 16 residues. Germline CDR1 is WSHSY and CDR2 is SAAADI. The DNA of the CDR3 is TGCGCCAGCAGTGAGTCGAAGAGGGAATTTAGCGAGACCCAGTACTTC. It yields the protein CASSESKREFSETQYF.

V and J are TRBV10-3 and TRBJ2-4, with D unresolved. The CDR3 spans 13 residues. Trimming removed 4 bases from V and 8 bases from J, with 12 bases in between. Germline values: CDR1 ENHRY, CDR2 SYGVKD. The CDR3 DNA sequence: TGTGCCATCAGTGGTCGGTCGGAAGACATTCAGTACTTC. It encodes CAISGRSEDIQYF.